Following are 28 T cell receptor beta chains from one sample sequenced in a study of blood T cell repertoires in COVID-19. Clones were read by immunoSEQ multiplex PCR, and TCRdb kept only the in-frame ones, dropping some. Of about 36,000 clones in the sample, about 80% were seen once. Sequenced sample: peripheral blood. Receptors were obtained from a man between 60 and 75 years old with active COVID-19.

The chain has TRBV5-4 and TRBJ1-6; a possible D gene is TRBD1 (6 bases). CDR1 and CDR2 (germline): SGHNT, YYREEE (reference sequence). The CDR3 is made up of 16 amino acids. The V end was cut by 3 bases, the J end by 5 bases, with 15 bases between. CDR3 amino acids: CASSSAEGGDNSPLHF. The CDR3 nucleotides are TGTGCCAGCAGCTCAGCCGAAGGGGGGGATAATTCACCCCTCCACTTT.

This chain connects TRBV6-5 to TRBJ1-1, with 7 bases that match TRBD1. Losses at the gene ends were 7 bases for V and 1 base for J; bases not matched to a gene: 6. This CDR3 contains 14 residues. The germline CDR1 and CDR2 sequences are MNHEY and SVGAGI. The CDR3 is CASNLGQANTEAFF. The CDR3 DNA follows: TGTGCCAGCAACCTAGGACAGGCGAACACTGAAGCTTTCTTT.

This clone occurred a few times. CDR3 protein: CASSRTLAGGPGEQYF. The CDR3 bases are TGCGCCAGCAGCCGAACACTAGCGGGAGGGCCGGGAGAGCAGTACTTC. The rearrangement joins TRBV4-1 to TRBJ2-7, with 13 bases fitting TRBD2. With V trimmed by 4 bases and J by 7 bases, 10 bases remained unmatched. The CDR3 covers 16 residues. Germline V gene sequence: CDR1 MGHRA, CDR2 YSYEKL.

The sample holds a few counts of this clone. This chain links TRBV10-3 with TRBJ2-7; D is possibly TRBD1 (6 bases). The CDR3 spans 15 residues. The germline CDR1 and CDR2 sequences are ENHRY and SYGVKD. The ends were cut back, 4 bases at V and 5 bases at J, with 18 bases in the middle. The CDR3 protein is CAISGGPGGLDEQYF. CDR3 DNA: TGTGCCATCAGTGGGGGGCCTGGGGGCTTGGACGAGCAGTACTTC.

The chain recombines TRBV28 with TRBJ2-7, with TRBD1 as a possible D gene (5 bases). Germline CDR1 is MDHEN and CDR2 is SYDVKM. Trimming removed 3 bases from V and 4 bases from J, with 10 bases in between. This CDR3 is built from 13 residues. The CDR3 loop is CASSLQGTYEQYF. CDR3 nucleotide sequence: TGTGCCAGCAGTTTGCAGGGAACGTACGAGCAGTACTTC.

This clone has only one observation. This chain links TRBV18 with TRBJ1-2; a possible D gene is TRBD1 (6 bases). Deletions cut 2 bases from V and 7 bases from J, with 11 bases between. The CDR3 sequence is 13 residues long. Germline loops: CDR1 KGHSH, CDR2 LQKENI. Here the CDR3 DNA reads TGTGCCAGCTCACCAAGGACAGTCGGTGGCTACACCTTC. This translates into CASSPRTVGGYTF.

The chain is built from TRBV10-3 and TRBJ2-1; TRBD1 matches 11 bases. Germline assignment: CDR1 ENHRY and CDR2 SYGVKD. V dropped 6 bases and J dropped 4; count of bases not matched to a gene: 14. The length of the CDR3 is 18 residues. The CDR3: CAISRTGGSVGGYNEQFF. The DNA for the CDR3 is TGTGCCATCAGCCGGACAGGGGGCTCCGTAGGGGGATACAATGAGCAGTTCTTC.

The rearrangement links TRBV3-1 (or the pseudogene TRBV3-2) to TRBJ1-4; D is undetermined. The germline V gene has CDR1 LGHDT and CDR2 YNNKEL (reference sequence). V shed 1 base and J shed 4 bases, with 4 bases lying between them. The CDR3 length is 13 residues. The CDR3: CASSQGSNEKLFF. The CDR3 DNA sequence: TGTGCCAGCAGCCAAGGGAGTAATGAAAAACTGTTTTTT.

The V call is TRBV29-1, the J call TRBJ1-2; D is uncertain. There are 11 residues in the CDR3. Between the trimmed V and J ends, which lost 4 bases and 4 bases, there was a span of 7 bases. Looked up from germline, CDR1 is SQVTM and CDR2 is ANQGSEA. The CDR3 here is CSVALGYGYTF. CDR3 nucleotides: TGCAGCGTTGCCCTAGGCTATGGCTACACCTTC.

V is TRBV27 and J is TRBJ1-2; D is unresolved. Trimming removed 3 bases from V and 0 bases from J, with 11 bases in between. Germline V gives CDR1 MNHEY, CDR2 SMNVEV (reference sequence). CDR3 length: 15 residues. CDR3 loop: CASSFAFVPNYGYTF. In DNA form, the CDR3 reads TGTGCCAGCAGTTTTGCGTTCGTCCCTAACTATGGCTACACCTTC.

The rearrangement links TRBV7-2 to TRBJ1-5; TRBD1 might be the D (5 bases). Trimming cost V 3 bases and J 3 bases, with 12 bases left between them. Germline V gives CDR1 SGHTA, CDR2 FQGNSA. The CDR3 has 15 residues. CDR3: CASSFTTAVNQPQHF. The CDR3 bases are TGTGCCAGCAGCTTTACGACAGCCGTCAATCAGCCCCAGCATTTT.

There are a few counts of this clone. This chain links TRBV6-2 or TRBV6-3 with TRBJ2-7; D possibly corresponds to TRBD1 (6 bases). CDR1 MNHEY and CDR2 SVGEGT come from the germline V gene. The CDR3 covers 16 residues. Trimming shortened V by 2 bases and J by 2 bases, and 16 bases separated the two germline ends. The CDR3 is CASSYGFPGQPYEQYF. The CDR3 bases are TGTGCCAGCAGTTACGGTTTCCCGGGACAACCCTACGAGCAGTACTTC.

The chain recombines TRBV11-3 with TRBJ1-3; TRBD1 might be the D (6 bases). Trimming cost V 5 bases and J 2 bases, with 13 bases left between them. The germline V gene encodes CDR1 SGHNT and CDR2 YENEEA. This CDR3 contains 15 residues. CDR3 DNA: TGTGCCAGCAGCCCAGGGGAAGGAGCTGGAAACACCATATATTTT. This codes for CASSPGEGAGNTIYF.

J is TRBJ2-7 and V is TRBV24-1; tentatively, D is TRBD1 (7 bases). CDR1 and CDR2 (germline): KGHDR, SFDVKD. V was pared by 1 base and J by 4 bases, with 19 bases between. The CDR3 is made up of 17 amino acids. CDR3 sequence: CATSDLKPGQGGYEQYF. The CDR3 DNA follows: TGTGCCACCAGTGATTTAAAACCGGGGCAGGGGGGATACGAGCAGTACTTC.

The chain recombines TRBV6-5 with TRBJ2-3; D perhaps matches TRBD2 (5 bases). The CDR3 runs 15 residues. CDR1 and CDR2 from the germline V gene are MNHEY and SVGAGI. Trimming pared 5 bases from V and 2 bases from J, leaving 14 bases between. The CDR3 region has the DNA TGTGCCAGCAGTCCTTGGGGTAGCGACACAGATACGCAGTATTTT. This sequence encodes CASSPWGSDTDTQYF.

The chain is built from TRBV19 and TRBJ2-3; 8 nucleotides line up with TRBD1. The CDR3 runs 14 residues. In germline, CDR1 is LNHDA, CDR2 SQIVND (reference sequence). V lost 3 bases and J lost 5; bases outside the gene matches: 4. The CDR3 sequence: CASSMGRGLDTQYF. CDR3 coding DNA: TGTGCCAGTAGTATGGGCAGGGGGCTAGATACGCAGTATTTT.

As DNA, the CDR3 is TGTGCCAGCGAAGCCCGGGACACTGAAGCTTTCTTT. Translating it yields CASEARDTEAFF. The chain carries TRBV6-5 and TRBJ1-1; D remains ambiguous. The CDR3 is made up of 12 amino acids. Germline V CDR1 and CDR2: MNHEY, SVGAGI. Trimming pared 8 bases from V and 3 bases from J, leaving 10 bases between.

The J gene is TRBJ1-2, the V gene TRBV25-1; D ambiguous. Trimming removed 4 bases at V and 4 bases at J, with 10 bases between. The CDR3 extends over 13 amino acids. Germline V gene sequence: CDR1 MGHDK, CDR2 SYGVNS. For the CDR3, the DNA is TGTGCCAGCAGTGCCGCGGTCCGCTATGGCTACACCTTC. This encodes CASSAAVRYGYTF.

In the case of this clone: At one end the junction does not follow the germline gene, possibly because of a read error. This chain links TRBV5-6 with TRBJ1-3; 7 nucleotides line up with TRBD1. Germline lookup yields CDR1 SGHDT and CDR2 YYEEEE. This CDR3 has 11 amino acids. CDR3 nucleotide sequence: TGTGCCAGCAGCTTCGGACAGGTTCATGATTTT. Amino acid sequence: CASSFGQVHDF. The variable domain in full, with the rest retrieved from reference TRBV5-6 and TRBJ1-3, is DAGVTQSPTHLIKTRGQQVTLRCSPKSGHDTVSWYQQALGQGPQFIFQYYEEEERQRGNFPDRFSGHQFPNYSSELNVNALLLGDSALYLCASSFGQVHDFGEGSWLTVV.

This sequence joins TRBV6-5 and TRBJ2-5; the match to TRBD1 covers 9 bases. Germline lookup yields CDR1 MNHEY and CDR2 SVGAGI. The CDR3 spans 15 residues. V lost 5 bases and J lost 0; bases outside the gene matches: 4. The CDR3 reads CASSIGTGNQETQYF. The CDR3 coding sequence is TGTGCCAGCAGTATCGGGACAGGGAACCAAGAGACCCAGTACTTC.

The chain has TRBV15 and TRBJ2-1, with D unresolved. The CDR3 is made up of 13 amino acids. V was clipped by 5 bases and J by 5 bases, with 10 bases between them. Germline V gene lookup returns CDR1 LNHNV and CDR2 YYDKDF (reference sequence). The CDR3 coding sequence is TGTGCCACCAGCTTCCGACGGGACAATGAGCAGTTCTTC. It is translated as CATSFRRDNEQFF.

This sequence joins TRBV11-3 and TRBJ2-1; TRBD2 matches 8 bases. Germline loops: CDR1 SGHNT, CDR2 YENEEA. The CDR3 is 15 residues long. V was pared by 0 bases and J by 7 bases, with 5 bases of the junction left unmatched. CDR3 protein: CASSLDSGKGNEQFF. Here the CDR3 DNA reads TGTGCCAGCAGCTTAGATAGCGGGAAGGGGAATGAGCAGTTCTTC.

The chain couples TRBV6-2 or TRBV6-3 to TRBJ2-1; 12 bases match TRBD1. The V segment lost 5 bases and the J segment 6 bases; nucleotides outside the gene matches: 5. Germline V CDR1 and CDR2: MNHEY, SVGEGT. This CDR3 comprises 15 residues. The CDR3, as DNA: TGTGCCAGCAGTCACGGGACAGGGGGCTTCAATGAGCAGTTCTTC. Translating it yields CASSHGTGGFNEQFF.

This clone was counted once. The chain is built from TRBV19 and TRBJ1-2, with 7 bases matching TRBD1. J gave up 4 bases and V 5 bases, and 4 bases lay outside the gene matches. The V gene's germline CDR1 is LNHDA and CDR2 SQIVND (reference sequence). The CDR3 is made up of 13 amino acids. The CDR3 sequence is CASSGRDSYGYTF. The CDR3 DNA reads TGTGCCAGTAGTGGACGGGACAGCTATGGCTACACCTTC. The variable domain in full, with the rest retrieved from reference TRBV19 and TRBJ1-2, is DGGITQSPKYLFRKEGQNVTLSCEQNLNHDAMYWYRQDPGQGLRLIYYSQIVNDFQKGDIAEGYSVSREKKESFPLTVTSAQKNPTAFYLCASSGRDSYGYTFGSGTRLTVV.

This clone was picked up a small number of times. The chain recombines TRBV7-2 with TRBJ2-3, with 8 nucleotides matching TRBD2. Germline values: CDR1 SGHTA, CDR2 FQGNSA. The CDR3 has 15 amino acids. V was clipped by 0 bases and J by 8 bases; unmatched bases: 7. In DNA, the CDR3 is TGTGCCAGCAGCTTAGCGGACGGGAGCGGGGGTACGCAGTATTTT. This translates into CASSLADGSGGTQYF. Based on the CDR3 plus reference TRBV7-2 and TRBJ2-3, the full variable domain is GAGVSQSPSNKVTEKGKDVELRCDPISGHTALYWYRQSLGQGLEFLIYFQGNSAPDKSGLPSDRFSAERTGGSVSTLTIQRTQQEDSAVYLCASSLADGSGGTQYFGPGTRLTVL.

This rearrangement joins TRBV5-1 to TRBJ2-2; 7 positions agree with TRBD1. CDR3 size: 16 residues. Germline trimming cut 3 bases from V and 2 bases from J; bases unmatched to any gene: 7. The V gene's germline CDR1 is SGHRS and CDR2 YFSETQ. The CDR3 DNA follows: TGCGCCAGCAGCTCATCCGGGACAGCTAACACCGGGGAGCTGTTTTTT. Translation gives CASSSSGTANTGELFF.

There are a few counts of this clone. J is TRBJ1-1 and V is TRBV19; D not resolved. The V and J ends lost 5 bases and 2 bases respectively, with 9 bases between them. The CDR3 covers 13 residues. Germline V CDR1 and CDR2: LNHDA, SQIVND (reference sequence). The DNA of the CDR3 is TGTGCCAGTAGTGTCCAGATAAACACTGAAGCTTTCTTT. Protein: CASSVQINTEAFF.

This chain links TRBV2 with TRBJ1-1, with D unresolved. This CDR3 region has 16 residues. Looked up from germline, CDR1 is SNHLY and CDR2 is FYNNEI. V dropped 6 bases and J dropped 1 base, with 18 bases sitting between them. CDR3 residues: CASSLLWVSGNTEAFF. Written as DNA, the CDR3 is TGTGCCAGCAGCCTCCTGTGGGTGTCGGGGAACACTGAAGCTTTCTTT.